This is a list of T cell receptor beta chains from one sample in a study of cytomegalovirus exposure and HLA in healthy donors. Generated by immunoSEQ multiplex PCR, the TCRdb table keeps only in-frame clones and is missing some. The data hold 100,000 to 150,000 clones, with approximately 78% observed a single time. What was sequenced was PBMCs. These receptors were obtained from a man younger than 40 in good health and CMV-seropositive. Each CDR3 is given with its conserved first and last residue. A D gene is named only where the DNA matches it firmly. Size is omitted from some rows. Given values are once, few, many or a class for expanded clones.

d_call,v_call,j_call,clone_size,cdr3_aa,cdr3_nt
-,TRBV18,TRBJ1-4,-,CASSAGIQGEKLFF,TGTGCCAGCTCGGCCGGCATACAGGGTGAAAAACTGTTTTTT
TRBD2,TRBV27,TRBJ2-2,-,CASSLWTGRGAGELFF,TGTGCCAGCAGTTTATGGACCGGGAGGGGGGCTGGGGAGCTGTTTTTT
-,TRBV25-1,TRBJ1-1,-,CASIGQGAEAFF,TGTGCCAGCATAGGCCAGGGCGCTGAAGCTTTCTTT
TRBD2,TRBV5-4,TRBJ2-2,-,CASSSWTSGRPGELFF,TGTGCCAGCAGCTCCTGGACTAGCGGGAGACCCGGGGAGCTGTTTTTT
-,TRBV9,TRBJ1-1,-,CASSVANGGAEAFF,TGTGCCAGCAGCGTAGCTAATGGAGGCGCTGAAGCTTTCTTT
-,TRBV4-1,TRBJ2-7,few,CASSHLLTGSYEQYF,TGCGCCAGCAGCCATCTACTAACCGGGTCCTACGAGCAGTACTTC
-,TRBV5-1,TRBJ2-3,-,CASNPGGATDTQYF,TGCGCCAGCAACCCGGGCGGGGCCACAGATACGCAGTATTTT
TRBD2,TRBV5-4,TRBJ2-7,-,CASSLKREGPYEQYF,TGTGCCAGCAGCCTGAAGCGGGAGGGACCCTACGAGCAGTACTTC
TRBD1,TRBV28,TRBJ2-7,-,CAGREQGSNEQYF,TGTGCCGGTAGGGAACAGGGGAGCAACGAGCAGTACTTC
TRBD1,TRBV4-1,TRBJ2-1,-,CASSRGQSSYNEQFF,TGCGCCAGCAGCCGGGGACAGAGCTCCTACAATGAGCAGTTCTTC
-,TRBV7-6,TRBJ2-7,-,CASSSTGRSYEQYF,TGTGCCAGCAGCTCCACAGGGCGCTCCTACGAGCAGTACTTC
-,TRBV9,TRBJ2-3,-,CASSPTGAPKTDTQYF,TGTGCCAGCAGCCCCACGGGAGCCCCCAAGACCGATACGCAGTATTTT
-,TRBV19,TRBJ1-5,-,CASSPRDTGNQPQHF,TGTGCCAGTAGTCCCCGGGACACTGGCAATCAGCCCCAGCATTTT
-,TRBV27,TRBJ2-1,-,CASSSGGWVSYNEQFF,TGTGCCAGCAGTTCAGGGGGGTGGGTCTCCTACAATGAGCAGTTCTTC
-,TRBV2,TRBJ1-2,-,CASSQTDYGYTF,TGTGCCAGCAGTCAGACAGATTATGGCTACACCTTC
-,TRBV7-2,TRBJ2-5,-,CASSYDRQETQYF,TGTGCCAGCAGCTATGACAGACAAGAGACCCAGTACTTC
TRBD2,TRBV27,TRBJ2-7,-,CASTARWVAGGFSYEQYF,TGTGCCAGCACCGCTCGGTGGGTAGCGGGAGGTTTTTCCTACGAGCAGTACTTC
TRBD1,TRBV28,TRBJ1-5,-,CASSSGQGSYQPQHF,TGTGCCAGCAGTTCCGGACAGGGGTCTTATCAGCCCCAGCATTTT
-,TRBV5-1,TRBJ2-2,-,CASSRRQAGPNTGELFF,TGCGCCAGCAGCAGGCGACAGGCGGGCCCGAACACCGGGGAGCTGTTTTTT
TRBD2,TRBV11-3,TRBJ2-1,-,CASSLASGREQFF,TGTGCCAGCAGCTTAGCTAGCGGCAGGGAGCAGTTCTTC
-,TRBV9,TRBJ1-2,-,CASSVDRTTANYGYTF,TGTGCCAGCAGCGTAGATAGGACAACCGCTAACTATGGCTACACCTTC
-,TRBV2,TRBJ1-1,-,CASSDTGQTEAFF,TGTGCCAGCAGTGACACAGGGCAAACTGAAGCTTTCTTT
-,TRBV7-9,TRBJ1-1,-,CSSSLVRSRVIGTEAFF,TGTTCCAGCAGCTTAGTTCGCTCCCGAGTGATCGGCACTGAAGCTTTCTTT
TRBD1,TRBV5-1,TRBJ2-5,-,CASSLYGQGEETQYF,TGCGCCAGCAGCTTGTACGGACAGGGGGAAGAGACCCAGTACTTC
TRBD1,TRBV7-2,TRBJ1-5,-,CASSLTGSNQPQHF,TGTGCCAGCAGCTTGACAGGGTCCAATCAGCCCCAGCATTTT
TRBD2,TRBV5-5,TRBJ2-1,-,CASSFRTSRYNEQFF,TGTGCCAGCAGCTTCCGGACTAGCCGTTACAATGAGCAGTTCTTC
TRBD1,TRBV10-2,TRBJ1-2,-,CASRSGQGISHTF,TGCGCCAGCAGATCGGGACAGGGGATTTCCCACACCTTC
TRBD1,TRBV4-1,TRBJ2-7,-,CASSHTGGSVASYGQYF,TGCGCCAGCAGCCACACAGGGGGATCCGTGGCCTCCTACGGGCAGTACTTC
TRBD1,TRBV28,TRBJ1-2,-,CASSQAGQGANYGYTF,TGTGCCAGCAGTCAGGCCGGACAGGGGGCTAACTATGGCTACACCTTC
-,TRBV18,TRBJ2-1,-,CASSLSGSYNEQFF,TGTGCCAGCTCACTTAGCGGTTCCTACAATGAGCAGTTCTTC
-,TRBV27,TRBJ2-7,-,CASMTGSYEQYF,TGTGCCAGCATGACTGGCTCCTACGAGCAGTACTTC
TRBD2,TRBV29-1,TRBJ2-3,-,CSVRALAGIADTQYF,TGCAGCGTGCGGGCCCTAGCGGGTATCGCAGATACGCAGTATTTT
-,TRBV14,TRBJ1-4,-,CASSHSLEEGGREKLFF,TGTGCCAGCAGCCACAGCCTGGAGGAGGGTGGCCGGGAAAAACTGTTTTTT
TRBD1,TRBV28,TRBJ1-5,-,CASSPRTGGGQPQHF,TGTGCCAGCAGTCCAAGGACAGGGGGCGGTCAGCCCCAGCATTTT
TRBD2,TRBV4-2,TRBJ2-1,few,CASSQEGARLAGAVGRNEQFF,TGTGCCAGCAGCCAAGAGGGGGCCCGACTAGCGGGAGCAGTGGGTAGGAATGAGCAGTTCTTC
TRBD1,TRBV7-8,TRBJ2-2,-,CASSPRGTGNTGELFF,TGTGCCAGCAGCCCAAGGGGGACAGGGAACACCGGGGAGCTGTTTTTT
TRBD1,TRBV5-6,TRBJ1-4,few,CASSLAGQGRNEKLFF,TGTGCCAGCAGCCTGGCGGGACAGGGGCGGAATGAAAAACTGTTTTTT
TRBD1,TRBV6-4,TRBJ1-2,-,CASSTGEGYGYTF,TGTGCCAGCAGTACAGGGGAAGGCTATGGCTACACCTTC
-,TRBV7-9,TRBJ1-2,few,CASSPPQGTYGYTF,TGTGCCAGCAGCCCCCCGCAGGGGACCTATGGCTACACCTTC
-,TRBV6-4,TRBJ2-5,-,CASSERQEQETQYF,TGTGCCAGCAGTGAGAGACAGGAGCAAGAGACCCAGTACTTC
-,TRBV7-2,TRBJ2-3,-,CASSSQGAADTDTQYF,TGTGCCAGCAGCTCCCAAGGAGCAGCCGACACAGATACGCAGTATTTT
TRBD1,TRBV7-6,TRBJ2-7,once,CASSPGTGTYEQYF,TGTGCCAGCAGCCCCGGGACAGGGACATACGAGCAGTACTTC
TRBD2,TRBV4-1,TRBJ2-1,-,CASSQTSGYYNEQFF,TGCGCCAGCAGCCAGACTAGCGGGTACTACAATGAGCAGTTCTTC
TRBD1,TRBV7-2,TRBJ1-5,-,CASSSGQGLQPQHF,TGTGCCAGCAGCTCCGGACAGGGTCTTCAGCCCCAGCATTTT
TRBD1,TRBV11-2,TRBJ2-5,-,CASSLTGGIYEETQYF,TGTGCCAGCAGCTTGACAGGGGGCATTTATGAAGAGACCCAGTACTTC
-,TRBV6-4,TRBJ2-2,few,CASSEKQGSTGELFF,TGTGCCAGCAGTGAAAAACAGGGAAGCACCGGGGAGCTGTTTTTT
TRBD2,TRBV7-9,TRBJ2-2,-,CASSLGNRLAGFGGELFF,TGTGCCAGCAGCCTAGGGAATCGGCTAGCGGGCTTCGGCGGGGAGCTGTTTTTT
TRBD1,TRBV4-3,TRBJ2-7,-,CASSQVGQLYEQYF,TGCGCCAGCAGCCAAGTGGGACAGCTCTACGAGCAGTACTTC
TRBD1,TRBV18,TRBJ2-5,-,CASSRDRVQETQYF,TGTGCCAGCTCACGGGACAGGGTCCAAGAGACCCAGTACTTC
-,TRBV27,TRBJ2-4,-,CASSPYGNIQYF,TGTGCCAGCAGTCCCTACGGAAACATTCAGTACTTC
-,TRBV2,TRBJ2-7,-,CASIAGEYEQYF,TGTGCCAGCATAGCAGGGGAATACGAGCAGTACTTC
TRBD1,TRBV4-1,TRBJ1-1,-,CASSQEGFSTRTGNPKAFF,TGCGCCAGCAGCCAAGAAGGCTTCAGTACCCGGACAGGGAATCCGAAAGCTTTCTTT
-,TRBV19,TRBJ2-1,-,CASSIGRYNEQFF,TGTGCCAGTAGTATAGGGCGGTACAATGAGCAGTTCTTC
TRBD1,TRBV6-1,TRBJ2-7,-,CASSRGQGDSYEQYF,TGTGCCAGCAGCCGGGGACAGGGAGACTCCTACGAGCAGTACTTC
-,TRBV28,TRBJ1-2,-,CASRGTSNYGYTF,TGTGCCAGCAGAGGGACATCGAACTATGGCTACACCTTC
-,TRBV9,TRBJ2-3,-,CASSASTDTQYF,TGTGCCAGCAGCGCAAGCACAGATACGCAGTATTTT
-,TRBV30,TRBJ2-2,once,CAWSVHLRAGELFF,TGTGCCTGGAGTGTACATTTGAGGGCCGGGGAGCTGTTTTTT
-,TRBV9,TRBJ2-1,-,CASTGGAYNEQFF,TGTGCCAGCACTGGCGGGGCATACAATGAGCAGTTCTTC